These 16 T cell receptor beta chains came from one sample sequenced in a study of graft-versus-host responses after intestinal transplantation. Clones were read by immunoSEQ multiplex PCR, and TCRdb kept only the in-frame ones, dropping some. The sample carries around 100,000 clones, roughly 91% recorded once. Their target antigens are unknown. The starting material was unstimulated CD4+ T cells sorted from spleen or lymph node cells, obtained before transplant. All receptors derive from a human donor who was the organ donor for an intestinal transplant.

The chain links TRBV9 to TRBJ2-7, with TRBD2 matching 13 bases. This CDR3 spans 14 amino acids. With 3 bases clipped from V and 4 bases from J, the junction kept 1 base outside the gene matches. The germline V gene encodes CDR1 SGDLS and CDR2 YYNGEE. In DNA form, the CDR3 reads TGTGCCAGCAGCGCGGGACTAGCGGGGTACGAGCAGTACTTC. This gives the protein CASSAGLAGYEQYF.

The V gene is TRBV4-1, the J gene TRBJ1-5, with TRBD1 matching over 7 bases. Losses at the gene ends were 4 bases for V and 2 bases for J; bases not matched to a gene: 5. This CDR3 has 15 amino acids. CDR1 and CDR2 from the germline V gene are MGHRA and YSYEKL. CDR3 bases: TGCGCCAGCAGCCCGGACAGGTTAGGCAATCAGCCCCAGCATTTT. It encodes CASSPDRLGNQPQHF.

This rearrangement joins TRBV18 to TRBJ2-7; tentative D call: TRBD1 (6 bases). Between the trimmed V and J ends, which lost 3 bases and 5 bases, there was a span of 11 bases. This CDR3 contains 13 residues. The germline V gene has CDR1 KGHSH and CDR2 LQKENI. The CDR3 sequence is CASSPFGQNEQYF. CDR3 nucleotides: TGTGCCAGCTCACCGTTCGGACAGAACGAGCAGTACTTC.

The chain uses TRBV6-1 and TRBJ1-1; D is unresolved. This CDR3 region has 12 residues. The germline V gene encodes CDR1 MNHNS and CDR2 SASEGT. Trimming removed 6 bases at V and 7 bases at J, with 12 bases between. The CDR3 is CASRRVLDEAFF. Written as DNA, the CDR3 is TGTGCCAGCAGGAGAGTCCTTGATGAAGCTTTCTTT.

This clone came up a few times. The chain is built from TRBV15 and TRBJ1-2; 7 bases align to TRBD1. After removal of 3 bases from V and 2 bases from J, the junction contained 0 bases not matched to a gene. This CDR3 has 13 residues. Germline CDR1 LNHNV, CDR2 YYDKDF (reference sequence). The CDR3, as DNA: TGTGCCACCAGCAGCAGGGGGAACTATGGCTACACCTTC. Protein: CATSSRGNYGYTF.

The chain recombines TRBV5-6 with TRBJ2-3; D is possibly TRBD1 (5 bases). The CDR3 has 14 amino acids. CDR1 and CDR2 from the germline V gene are SGHDT and YYEEEE. V lost 3 bases and J 1 base, leaving 9 bases between the germline ends. CDR3 amino acids: CASSSLGGTDTQYF. The CDR3 bases are TGTGCCAGCAGCTCGTTAGGGGGCACAGATACGCAGTATTTT.

J is TRBJ1-4 and V is TRBV19; 7 bases map to TRBD1. The V gene's germline CDR1 is LNHDA and CDR2 SQIVND (reference sequence). J lost 7 bases, V lost 2 bases, and 7 bases had no gene match. The CDR3 is 15 amino acids. CDR3 nucleotides: TGTGCCAGTAGTATACAAGGGGGCCTCTTTGAAAAACTGTTTTTT. The encoded protein is CASSIQGGLFEKLFF.

V gene TRBV9 combines with J gene TRBJ2-2; 9 nucleotides align to TRBD2. The CDR3 is 19 residues long. V was clipped by 0 bases and J by 7 bases; unmatched bases: 16. CDR1 and CDR2 (germline): SGDLS, YYNGEE. Here the CDR3 DNA reads TGTGCCAGCAGCGTAGCGGCGAGCGCGGGGGGGCTCTCAAGCGGGGAGCTGTTTTTT. Protein product: CASSVAASAGGLSSGELFF.

The chain couples TRBV4-3 to TRBJ2-5; weak D call: TRBD2 (7 bases). V lost 1 base and J 8 bases, leaving 23 bases between the germline ends. This CDR3 has 17 amino acids. The V gene's germline CDR1 is LGHNA and CDR2 YSLEER. CDR3 protein: CASSQGRGGPPWGTQYF. For the CDR3, the DNA is TGCGCCAGCAGCCAAGGGAGGGGGGGCCCCCCCTGGGGCACCCAGTACTTC.

The chain carries TRBV14 and TRBJ1-1; 9 nucleotides match TRBD1. From germline, CDR1 is SGHDN and CDR2 FVKESK. The CDR3 contains 13 residues. J gave up 5 bases and V 6 bases, and 4 bases lay outside the gene matches. The CDR3 nucleotides read TGTGCCAGCAGGGGACAGGGAAGGACTGAAGCTTTCTTT. Translated: CASRGQGRTEAFF. Filled out from reference TRBV14 and TRBJ1-1, the complete variable domain reads EAGVTQFPSHSVIEKGQTVTLRCDPISGHDNLYWYRRVMGKEIKFLLHFVKESKQDESGMPNNRFLAERTGGTYSTLKVQPAELEDSGVYFCASRGQGRTEAFFGQGTRLTVV.

The genes are TRBV19 and TRBJ1-4; no clear D gene. CDR1 LNHDA and CDR2 SQIVND come from the germline V gene (reference sequence). The CDR3 contains 13 residues. V was cut by 4 bases and J by 5 bases, with 8 bases left in between. The CDR3 sequence is CASSTKRNEKLFF. The DNA of the CDR3 is TGTGCCAGTAGTACCAAGAGAAATGAAAAACTGTTTTTT.

The chain has TRBV4-3 and TRBJ2-1; D is unclear. V lost 0 bases and J lost 3, with 6 bases in between. CDR1 is LGHNA, CDR2 YSLEER, per germline. This CDR3 spans 14 amino acids. In DNA, the CDR3 is TGCGCCAGCAGCCAAGATCTATTCTACAATGAGCAGTTCTTC. Translating gives CASSQDLFYNEQFF.

The chain links TRBV9 to TRBJ1-2; 9 bases match TRBD1. V gave up 3 bases and J gave up 7 bases; unmatched junction bases: 4. The CDR3 has 13 residues. In germline, CDR1 is SGDLS, CDR2 YYNGEE. In DNA, the CDR3 is TGTGCCAGCAGCGACGGACAGGGGTTTGGCTACACCTTC. Protein product: CASSDGQGFGYTF.

CDR3 coding DNA: TGCAGCGCAGCGGGCGACCGAGAGCAGTTCTTC. Encoded protein: CSAAGDREQFF. This chain uses TRBV29-1 with TRBJ2-1; D may be TRBD2 (6 bases). Trimming pared 7 bases from V and 10 bases from J, leaving 14 bases between. Germline values: CDR1 SQVTM, CDR2 ANQGSEA. The CDR3 totals 11 residues.

The chain couples TRBV20-1 to TRBJ2-3, with D unresolved. Trimming shortened V by 5 bases and J by 6 bases, and 6 bases separated the two germline ends. CDR3 length: 10 amino acids. Germline loops: CDR1 DFQATT, CDR2 SNEGSKA (reference sequence). As DNA, the CDR3 is TGCAGTGCTGTGAGGGATACGCAGTATTTT. The encoded protein is CSAVRDTQYF.

The chain joins TRBV19 to TRBJ2-2, with 10 bases identical to TRBD1. Losses at the gene ends were 4 bases for V and 0 bases for J; bases not matched to a gene: 8. In germline, CDR1 is LNHDA, CDR2 SQIVND (reference sequence). The CDR3 is 18 residues long. The CDR3 here is CASSRGQGRNANTGELFF. In DNA form, the CDR3 reads TGTGCCAGTAGTAGGGGACAGGGGAGAAACGCGAACACCGGGGAGCTGTTTTTT.